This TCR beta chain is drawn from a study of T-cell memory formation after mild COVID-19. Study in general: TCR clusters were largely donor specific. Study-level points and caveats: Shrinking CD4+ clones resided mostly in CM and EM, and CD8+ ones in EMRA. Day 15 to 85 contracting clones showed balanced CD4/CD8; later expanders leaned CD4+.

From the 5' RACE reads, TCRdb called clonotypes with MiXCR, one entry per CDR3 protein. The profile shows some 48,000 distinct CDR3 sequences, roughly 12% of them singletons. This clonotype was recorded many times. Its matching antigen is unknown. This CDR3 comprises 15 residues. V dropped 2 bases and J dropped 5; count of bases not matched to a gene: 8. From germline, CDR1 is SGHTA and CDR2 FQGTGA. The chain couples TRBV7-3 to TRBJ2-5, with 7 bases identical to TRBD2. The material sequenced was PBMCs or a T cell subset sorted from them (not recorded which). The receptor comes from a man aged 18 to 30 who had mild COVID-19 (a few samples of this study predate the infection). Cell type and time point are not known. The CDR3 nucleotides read TGTGCCAGCAGCTTAGCGGGGGTCCCTCAGGAGACCCAGTACTTC. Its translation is CASSLAGVPQETQYF.